These 24 T cell receptor beta chains were sequenced from one sample in a study of T cell responses to AZD1222 COVID-19 vaccine. The protocol was immunoSEQ multiplex PCR, while the TCRdb copy is restricted to in-frame clones and leaves out a portion. This sample has approximately 120,000 clones, with more than 70% found just once. This specimen was peripheral blood, taken 28 days after the second AZD1222 dose. These receptors came from an adult who received the AZD1222 COVID-19 vaccine.

The V and J genes are TRBV6-5 and TRBJ2-3; the match to TRBD2 covers 7 bases. The length of the CDR3 is 15 residues. After removal of 6 bases from V and 3 bases from J, the junction contained 9 bases not matched to a gene. Germline V gene lookup returns CDR1 MNHEY and CDR2 SVGAGI. The CDR3 bases are TGTGCCAGCAGCCGACTAGCCGAGCGAACAGATACGCAGTATTTT. As protein: CASSRLAERTDTQYF.

V gene TRBV11-2 combines with J gene TRBJ1-1; no firm D call. CDR3 length: 12 amino acids. Germline CDR1 reads SGHAT; CDR2 reads FQNNGV. The ends were cut back, 1 base at V and 10 bases at J, with 10 bases in the middle. For the CDR3, the DNA is TGTGCCAGCAGCTTAGGTCTGGGTGCAGCTTTCTTT. Translated, it gives CASSLGLGAAFF.

The chain links TRBV11-2 to TRBJ2-5; weak D call: TRBD1 (6 bases). Trimming left V 5 bases short and J 5 bases short, with 15 bases between. The CDR3 has 14 residues. Germline V gene sequence: CDR1 SGHAT, CDR2 FQNNGV. CDR3 sequence reads: CASSPGHQGETQYF. In nucleotides, the CDR3 is TGTGCCAGCAGCCCGGGACACCAGGGGGAGACCCAGTACTTC.

The chain uses TRBV30 and TRBJ1-3; D is perhaps TRBD1 (6 bases). V was trimmed by 3 bases and J by 8 bases, leaving 8 bases between them. This CDR3 contains 11 residues. Germline V lookup: CDR1 GTSNPN, CDR2 SVGIG (reference sequence). The CDR3 bases are TGTGCCTGGAGCAGGGGCCACACCATATATTTT. Amino acid sequence: CAWSRGHTIYF.

This clone was counted between two and nine times. The genes are TRBV7-9 and TRBJ1-2; D might be TRBD1 (5 bases). Germline CDR1 and CDR2: SEHNR and FQNEAQ (reference sequence). The germline V and J ends were trimmed by 5 bases and 3 bases, with 16 bases remaining between them. This CDR3 contains 15 residues. The CDR3 coding sequence is TGTGCCAGCAGCCGGAAGGTGGGGGTCGACTATGGCTACACCTTC. It specifies CASSRKVGVDYGYTF.

The chain employs TRBV7-2 and TRBJ1-6; weak D call: TRBD1 (5 bases). CDR3 length: 15 amino acids. CDR1 SGHTA and CDR2 FQGNSA come from the germline V gene. Trimming took off 1 base at V and 7 bases at J, with 11 bases between the two ends. The CDR3 here is CASSLGGGTNSPLHF. The CDR3 DNA is TGTGCCAGCAGCTTAGGGGGCGGAACGAATTCACCCCTCCACTTT.

The chain joins TRBV2 to TRBJ2-7, with D perhaps matching TRBD2 (6 bases). V shed 6 bases and J shed 0 bases, with 18 bases lying between them. The germline gives CDR1 SNHLY, CDR2 FYNNEI. This CDR3 region has 16 residues. The CDR3 loop is CASSLGGGVSSYEQYF. The CDR3 bases are TGTGCCAGCAGCCTCGGGGGTGGGGTGAGCTCCTACGAGCAGTACTTC.

CDR3 residues: CASSRLQGANQPQHF. The CDR3 DNA reads TGTGCCAGCAGTAGACTACAGGGGGCGAATCAGCCCCAGCATTTT. This rearrangement joins TRBV7-2 to TRBJ1-5; the match to TRBD1 covers 9 bases. The CDR3 runs to 15 residues. V was pared by 6 bases and J by 4 bases, with 7 bases of the junction left unmatched. Germline loops: CDR1 SGHTA, CDR2 FQGNSA.

This chain links TRBV6-6 with TRBJ2-4; 7 bases match TRBD1. The CDR3 is 13 residues long. With V trimmed by 4 bases and J by 15 bases, 12 bases remained unmatched. Germline CDR1 is MNHNY and CDR2 is SVGAGI (reference sequence). CDR3 amino acids: CASSFLEGAKRYF. As DNA, the CDR3 is TGTGCCAGCAGTTTCCTTGAGGGGGCTAAGCGGTACTTC.

The chain carries TRBV9 and TRBJ2-6; unclear D gene. Germline loops: CDR1 SGDLS, CDR2 YYNGEE. The CDR3 has 16 amino acids. V was trimmed by 2 bases and J by 1 base, leaving 10 bases between them. This chain's CDR3 is CASSVSRSSGANVLTF. Here the CDR3 DNA reads TGTGCCAGCAGCGTTTCTAGGTCTTCTGGGGCCAACGTCCTGACTTTC. Complete variable domain (other parts from reference TRBV9 and TRBJ2-6): DSGVTQTPKHLITATGQRVTLRCSPRSGDLSVYWYQQSLDQGLQFLIQYYNGEERAKGNILERFSAQQFPDLHSELNLSSLELGDSALYFCASSVSRSSGANVLTFGAGSRLTVL.

This chain uses TRBV27 with TRBJ2-1; 12 bases map to TRBD2. The CDR3 is 16 residues long. Germline CDR1 MNHEY, CDR2 SMNVEV (reference sequence). The trim removed 2 bases at V and 6 bases at J, leaving 5 bases unmatched. This CDR3 reads CASSLGLAGWSNEQFF. CDR3 sequence (DNA): TGTGCCAGCAGTTTAGGACTAGCGGGGTGGTCCAATGAGCAGTTCTTC.

J is TRBJ2-1 and V is TRBV2; a possible D gene is TRBD2 (6 bases). The CDR3 extends over 13 amino acids. Trimming took off 4 bases at V and 7 bases at J, with 11 bases between the two ends. CDR1 and CDR2 (germline): SNHLY, FYNNEI. The CDR3 loop is CASSASTRNEQFF. CDR3 nucleotides: TGTGCCAGCAGTGCCTCGACTAGGAATGAGCAGTTCTTC.

V usage is TRBV27 and J usage is TRBJ1-1; D uncertain. The V end was cut by 5 bases, the J end by 7 bases, with 20 bases between. CDR1 is MNHEY, CDR2 SMNVEV, per germline (reference sequence). The CDR3 has 15 amino acids. The CDR3 sequence is CASSLYRGGLGEAFF. The CDR3, as DNA: TGTGCCAGCAGTCTCTACAGAGGAGGACTTGGTGAAGCTTTCTTT.

The chain recombines TRBV5-5 with TRBJ2-1, with D tentatively TRBD1 or TRBD2 (5 bases each). Germline values: CDR1 SGHKS, CDR2 YYEKEE (reference sequence). The CDR3 sequence is 18 residues long. The V end was cut by 3 bases, the J end by 6 bases, with 25 bases between. DNA of the CDR3: TGTGCCAGCAGCTCCGGTCGGGGCGTCCTTCTTGGGCCCAATGAGCAGTTCTTC. This codes for CASSSGRGVLLGPNEQFF.

Only one count was recorded for this clone. CDR3 nucleotides: TGTGCCACCAGTGGTGGACGGGGGGCCAACGAGCAGTACTTC. Residues: CATSGGRGANEQYF. The chain joins TRBV24-1 to TRBJ2-7; D might be TRBD2 (7 bases). Germline V gene lookup returns CDR1 KGHDR and CDR2 SFDVKD. The CDR3 sequence is 14 residues long. The V and J ends lost 5 bases and 5 bases respectively, with 15 bases between them.

The chain combines TRBV4-2 with TRBJ2-5; TRBD2 aligns across 13 bases. V gave up 1 base and J gave up 4 bases; unmatched junction bases: 12. The V gene's germline CDR1 is LGHNA and CDR2 YNFKEQ. This CDR3 contains 19 residues. CDR3 in DNA: TGTGCCAGCAGCCAAGGGAGTACTAGCGGGGGGGCGGTAGTAGAGACCCAGTACTTC. Translated: CASSQGSTSGGAVVETQYF.

The V gene is TRBV7-9, the J gene TRBJ1-3, with 9 nucleotides matching TRBD1. CDR3 size: 15 residues. J was trimmed by 4 bases and V by 5 bases; bases with no gene match: 6. From germline, CDR1 is SEHNR and CDR2 FQNEAQ (reference sequence). The CDR3 DNA sequence: TGTGCCAGCAGCGCCCGACAGGGGGAGGGAAACACCATATATTTT. This sequence encodes CASSARQGEGNTIYF.

The chain joins TRBV6-1 to TRBJ1-5; D unresolved. The CDR3 consists of 13 residues. The germline CDR1 and CDR2 sequences are MNHNS and SASEGT. Between the trimmed V and J ends, which lost 1 base and 5 bases, there was a span of 6 bases. This CDR3 is CASSEVRDQPQHF. Here the CDR3 DNA reads TGTGCCAGCAGTGAAGTCCGGGATCAGCCCCAGCATTTT.

This clone appeared a single time. J is TRBJ2-7 and V is TRBV30; the match to TRBD1 covers 10 bases. Germline CDR1 and CDR2: GTSNPN and SVGIG (reference sequence). The V and J ends lost 0 bases and 6 bases, in that order; junction bases with no gene match: 8. CDR3 size: 15 residues. The CDR3 here is CAWSVSGQGWGEQYF. Here the CDR3 DNA reads TGTGCCTGGAGTGTATCGGGACAGGGGTGGGGCGAGCAGTACTTC.

In DNA, the CDR3 is TGTGCCTGGAGATTCGGGACAGATTTTGAAGCTTTCTTT. Translated, it gives CAWRFGTDFEAFF. This chain uses TRBV30 with TRBJ1-1, with 7 bases matching TRBD1. The germline V gene encodes CDR1 GTSNPN and CDR2 SVGIG (reference sequence). This CDR3 is 13 amino acids long. J was trimmed by 7 bases and V by 3 bases; bases with no gene match: 8.

This clone has a single count. The V and J genes are TRBV6-6 and TRBJ2-1; D ambiguous. The CDR3 is 15 residues long. Germline V gene lookup returns CDR1 MNHNY and CDR2 SVGAGI (reference sequence). Deletions cut 0 bases from V and 7 bases from J, with 13 bases between. CDR3 DNA sequence: TGTGCCAGCAGTTACTCGAGATTAGGGCAAAATGAGCAGTTCTTC. The encoded protein is CASSYSRLGQNEQFF.

This rearrangement joins TRBV6-5 to TRBJ2-1, with 7 bases identical to TRBD2. V dropped 7 bases and J dropped 2; count of bases not matched to a gene: 8. Germline V gene lookup returns CDR1 MNHEY and CDR2 SVGAGI. There are 15 residues in the CDR3. In DNA, the CDR3 is TGTGCCAGCACTCCTGAGGGACTAACCTACAATGAGCAGTTCTTC. It encodes CASTPEGLTYNEQFF.

This chain joins TRBV19 and TRBJ1-3; D is possibly TRBD1 (5 bases). Germline CDR1 and CDR2: LNHDA and SQIVND (reference sequence). The CDR3 totals 16 residues. The V end was cut by 3 bases, the J end by 2 bases, with 14 bases between. CDR3 in amino acids: CASSIIMTDPGNTIYF. The CDR3 DNA follows: TGTGCCAGTAGTATTATAATGACAGATCCTGGAAACACCATATATTTT.

The chain employs TRBV6-5 and TRBJ2-7, with TRBD1 identical over 8 bases. V lost 6 bases to trimming and J lost 3 bases; unmatched junction nucleotides: 10. CDR3 length: 15 amino acids. The germline V gene has CDR1 MNHEY and CDR2 SVGAGI. The CDR3 here is CASSFGTGDFYEQYF. In DNA form, the CDR3 reads TGTGCCAGCAGCTTTGGGACAGGCGACTTCTACGAGCAGTACTTC.